This paragraph covers one T cell receptor (beta chain) sequence. The V and J ends lost 2 bases and 6 bases, in that order; junction bases with no gene match: 6. CDR3 length: 14 residues. Germline values: CDR1 SQVTM, CDR2 ANQGSEA. The source of the sample is a study of OX40 agonist ivuxolimab in advanced cancers. About the study: Dose-escalation patients were diagnosed with hepatocellular carcinoma, melanoma, renal cell cancer or head and neck cancer.

Clones were read by immunoSEQ multiplex PCR, and TCRdb kept only the in-frame ones, dropping some. Among approximately 76,000 clones listed, roughly 88% were seen once. The TCR originated in an adult with an advanced solid tumor such as melanoma, head and neck, liver or kidney cancer. V is TRBV29-1 and J is TRBJ2-1; TRBD1 aligns across 8 bases. Source: CD4+ or CD8+ T cells sorted from blood, taken in a trial of the OX40 agonist ivuxolimab. CDR3 nucleotides: TGCAGCGTTGAACCTCCGGACAGGGTCAATGAGCAGTTCTTC. Residues: CSVEPPDRVNEQFF.